Reported below is one TCR beta chain. The antigen is undetermined. The repertoire was sequenced with immunoSEQ multiplex PCR; TCRdb's copy has only in-frame clones and lacks some. This sample yields 10,000 to 15,000 clones, of which about 80% are seen a single time; roughly 50% belongs to the top ten. The sample originates from a study of STAT3 mutations in large granular lymphocyte leukemia. The germline V gene has CDR1 ENHRY and CDR2 SYGVKD. CDR3 size: 18 residues. Trimming removed 2 bases from V and 6 bases from J; junction bases left unmatched: 15. The study's findings and limits: In T-cell large granular lymphocyte leukemia, about half of patients showed multiple immunodominant subclonotypes.

Input material: peripheral blood mononuclear cells. The chain couples TRBV10-3 to TRBJ2-3; TRBD1 agrees at 9 bases. This clonotype was obtained from a man aged 60 to 75 with T-cell large granular lymphocyte leukemia. Some clones in this sample may be carry-over from other donors' samples. CDR3 sequence (DNA): TGTGCCATCAGTGAGCCACCTCCGGGACAGGGTCTTATCGATACGCAGTATTTT. Amino acid sequence: CAISEPPPGQGLIDTQYF.